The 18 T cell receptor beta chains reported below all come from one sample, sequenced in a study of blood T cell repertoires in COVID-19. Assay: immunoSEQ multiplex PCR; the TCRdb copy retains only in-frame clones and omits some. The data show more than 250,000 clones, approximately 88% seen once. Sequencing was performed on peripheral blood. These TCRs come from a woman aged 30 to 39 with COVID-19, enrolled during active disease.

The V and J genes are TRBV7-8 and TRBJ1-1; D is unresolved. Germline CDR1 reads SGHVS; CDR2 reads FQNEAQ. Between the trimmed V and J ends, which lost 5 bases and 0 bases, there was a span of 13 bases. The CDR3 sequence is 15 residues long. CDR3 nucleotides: TGTGCCAGCAGCCCCCAGCGGCAGATGAACACTGAAGCTTTCTTT. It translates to CASSPQRQMNTEAFF.

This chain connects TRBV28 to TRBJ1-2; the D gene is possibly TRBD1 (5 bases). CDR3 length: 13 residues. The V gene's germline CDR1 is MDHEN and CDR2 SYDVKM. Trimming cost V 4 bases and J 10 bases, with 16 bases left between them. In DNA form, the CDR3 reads TGTGCCAGCAGTTCGGTAGGAGACAGAGACTACACCTTC. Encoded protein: CASSSVGDRDYTF.

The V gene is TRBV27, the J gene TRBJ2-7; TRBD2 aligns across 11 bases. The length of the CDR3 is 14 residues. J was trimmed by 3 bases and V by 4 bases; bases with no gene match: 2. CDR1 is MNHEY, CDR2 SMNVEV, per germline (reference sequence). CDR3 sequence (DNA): TGTGCCAGCAGTTCCCTAGCGGGGGGCTACGAGCAGTACTTC. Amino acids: CASSSLAGGYEQYF.

CDR3 in amino acids: CAWEGKGGGTDTQYF. DNA of the CDR3: TGTGCCTGGGAGGGTAAGGGGGGGGGCACAGATACGCAGTATTTT. This sequence joins TRBV30 and TRBJ2-3, with D possibly being TRBD2 (7 bases). Germline lookup yields CDR1 GTSNPN and CDR2 SVGIG (reference sequence). This CDR3 region has 15 residues. Trimming shortened V by 5 bases and J by 1 base, and 16 bases separated the two germline ends.

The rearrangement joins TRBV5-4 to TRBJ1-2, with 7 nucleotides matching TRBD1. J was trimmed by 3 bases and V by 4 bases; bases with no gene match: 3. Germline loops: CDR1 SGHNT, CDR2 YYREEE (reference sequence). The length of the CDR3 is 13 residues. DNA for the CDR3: TGTGCCAGCAGCATCGGGACAGACTATGGCTACACCTTC. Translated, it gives CASSIGTDYGYTF.

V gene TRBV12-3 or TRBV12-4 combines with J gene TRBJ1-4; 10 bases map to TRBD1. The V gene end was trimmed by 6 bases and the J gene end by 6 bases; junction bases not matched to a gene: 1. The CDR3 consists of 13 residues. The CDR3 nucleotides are TGTGCCAGCAGCGGGACAGGGGATGAAAAACTGTTTTTT. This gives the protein CASSGTGDEKLFF.

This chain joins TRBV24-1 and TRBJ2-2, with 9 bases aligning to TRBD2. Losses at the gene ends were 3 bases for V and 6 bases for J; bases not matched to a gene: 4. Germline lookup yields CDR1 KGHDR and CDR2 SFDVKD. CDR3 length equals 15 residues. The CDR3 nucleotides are TGTGCCACCAGTGATACGGAGCGGGGGGCCGGGGAGCTGTTTTTT. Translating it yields CATSDTERGAGELFF.

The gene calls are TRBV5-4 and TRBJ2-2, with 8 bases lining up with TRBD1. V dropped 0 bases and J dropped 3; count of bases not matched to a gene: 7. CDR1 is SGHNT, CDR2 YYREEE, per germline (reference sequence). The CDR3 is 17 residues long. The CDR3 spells CASSLVPGQGDTGELFF. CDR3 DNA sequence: TGTGCCAGCAGCTTGGTCCCCGGACAGGGCGACACCGGGGAGCTGTTTTTT.

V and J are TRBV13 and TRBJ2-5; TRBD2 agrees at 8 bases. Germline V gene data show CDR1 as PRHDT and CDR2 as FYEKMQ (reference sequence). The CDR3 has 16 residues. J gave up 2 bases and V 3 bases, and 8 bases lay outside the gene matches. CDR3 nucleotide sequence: TGTGCCAGCAGCTTTATCAACCGGGGGGGACAAGAGACCCAGTACTTC. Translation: CASSFINRGGQETQYF.

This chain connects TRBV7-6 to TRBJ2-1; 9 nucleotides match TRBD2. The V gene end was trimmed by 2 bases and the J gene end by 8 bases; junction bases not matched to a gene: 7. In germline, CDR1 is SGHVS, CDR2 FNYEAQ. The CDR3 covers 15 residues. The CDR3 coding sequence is TGTGCCAGCAGCTTATCTAGCGGGGTTGGTTATGAGCAGTTCTTC. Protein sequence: CASSLSSGVGYEQFF.

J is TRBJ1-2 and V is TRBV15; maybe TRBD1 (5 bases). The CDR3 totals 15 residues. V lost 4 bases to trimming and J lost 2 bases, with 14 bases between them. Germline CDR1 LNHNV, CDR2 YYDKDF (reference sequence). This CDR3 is CATSIQGRSNYGYTF. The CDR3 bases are TGTGCCACCAGCATTCAGGGAAGATCGAACTATGGCTACACCTTC.

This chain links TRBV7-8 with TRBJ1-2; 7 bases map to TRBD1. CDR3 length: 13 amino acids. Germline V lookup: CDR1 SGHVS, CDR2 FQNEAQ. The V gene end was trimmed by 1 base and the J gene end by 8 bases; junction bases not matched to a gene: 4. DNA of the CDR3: TGTGCCAGCAGCTTAGAAGGGGGCAGGGGCTACACCTTC. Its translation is CASSLEGGRGYTF.

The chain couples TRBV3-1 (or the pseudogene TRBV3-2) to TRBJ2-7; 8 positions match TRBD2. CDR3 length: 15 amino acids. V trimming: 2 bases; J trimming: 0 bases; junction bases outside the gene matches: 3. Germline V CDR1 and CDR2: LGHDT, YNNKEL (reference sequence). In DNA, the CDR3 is TGTGCCAGCAGCCAAACGAGCGGGGGCTCCTACGAGCAGTACTTC. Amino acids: CASSQTSGGSYEQYF.

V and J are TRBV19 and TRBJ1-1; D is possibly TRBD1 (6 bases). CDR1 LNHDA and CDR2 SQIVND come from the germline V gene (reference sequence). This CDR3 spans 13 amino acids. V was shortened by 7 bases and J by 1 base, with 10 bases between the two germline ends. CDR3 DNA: TGTGCCAGTAATGACAGGCAGAACACTGAAGCTTTCTTT. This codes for CASNDRQNTEAFF.

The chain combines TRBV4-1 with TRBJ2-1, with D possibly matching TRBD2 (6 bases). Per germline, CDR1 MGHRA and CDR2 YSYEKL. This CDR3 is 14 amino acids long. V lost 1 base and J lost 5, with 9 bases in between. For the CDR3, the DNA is TGCGCCAGCAGCCAAGGGGCGGGAAACAATGAGCAGTTCTTC. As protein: CASSQGAGNNEQFF.

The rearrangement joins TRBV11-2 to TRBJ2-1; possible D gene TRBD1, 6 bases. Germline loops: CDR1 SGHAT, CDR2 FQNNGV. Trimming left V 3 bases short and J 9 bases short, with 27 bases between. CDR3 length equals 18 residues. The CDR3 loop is CASSFRPGANPFLGEQFF. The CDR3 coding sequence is TGTGCCAGCAGCTTTCGTCCAGGGGCAAACCCATTCCTCGGTGAGCAGTTCTTC.

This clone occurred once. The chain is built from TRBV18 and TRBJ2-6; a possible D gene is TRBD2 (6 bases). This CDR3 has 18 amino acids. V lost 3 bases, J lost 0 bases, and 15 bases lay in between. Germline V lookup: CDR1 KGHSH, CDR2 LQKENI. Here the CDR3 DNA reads TGTGCCAGCTCACCGTCTGTGGGGGGAAGCTCTGGGGCCAACGTCCTGACTTTC. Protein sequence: CASSPSVGGSSGANVLTF.

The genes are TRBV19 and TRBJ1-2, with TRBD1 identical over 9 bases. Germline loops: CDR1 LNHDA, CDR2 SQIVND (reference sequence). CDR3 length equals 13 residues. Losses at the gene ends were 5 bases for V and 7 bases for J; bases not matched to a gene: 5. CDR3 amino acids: CASSLGTGSGYTF. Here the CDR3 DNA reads TGTGCCAGTAGTCTCGGGACAGGGAGTGGCTACACCTTC.